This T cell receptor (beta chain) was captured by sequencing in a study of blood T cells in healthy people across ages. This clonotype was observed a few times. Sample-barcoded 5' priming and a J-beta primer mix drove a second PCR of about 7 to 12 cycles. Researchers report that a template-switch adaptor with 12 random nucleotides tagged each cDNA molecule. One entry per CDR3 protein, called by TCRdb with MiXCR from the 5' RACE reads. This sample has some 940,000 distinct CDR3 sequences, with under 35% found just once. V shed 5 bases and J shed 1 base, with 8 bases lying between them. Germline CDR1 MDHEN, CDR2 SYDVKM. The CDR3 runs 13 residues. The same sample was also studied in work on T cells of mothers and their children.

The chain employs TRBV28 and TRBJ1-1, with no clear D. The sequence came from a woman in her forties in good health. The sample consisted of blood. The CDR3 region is CASSLITNTEAFF. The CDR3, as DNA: TGTGCCAGCAGTCTTATCACGAACACTGAAGCTTTCTTT.